This entry features one T cell receptor beta chain sequence. This sample stems from a study of blood T cell repertoires in COVID-19. About the research overall: Samples came from the United States, Italy and Spain, spanning acute and convalescent COVID-19. Sample material is recorded as cDNA or gDNA derived from T cells, B-cell-depleted T cells, or PBMCs.

CDR3 length: 14 amino acids. The V end lost 2 bases, the J end lost 2 bases, and 10 bases lay between the germline ends. Germline values: CDR1 LNHDA, CDR2 SQIVND (reference sequence). Per the original methods: Reference gene primer amplification yielded estimated nucleated cell counts. Assay used: immunoSEQ multiplex PCR; TCRdb lists only in-frame clones, some missing. For V, J and clone size, that table is used; D and trimming come from the DNA. Of approximately 230,000 clones in the sample, about nine tenths were seen once. The V gene is TRBV19, the J gene TRBJ2-7, with D possibly TRBD1 on 6 matching bases. Sequencing used peripheral blood. The source of this sequence is a man under 40 who had recovered from COVID-19. The CDR3 reads CASSISGQTYEQYF. CDR3 nucleotide sequence: TGTGCCAGTAGTATATCTGGACAGACCTACGAGCAGTACTTC.